The sample holds a few counts of the clone carrying this T cell receptor (beta chain). Antigen specificity is unknown. V gave up 5 bases and J gave up 6 bases; unmatched junction bases: 6. The CDR3 totals 12 residues. Germline CDR1 reads DFQATT; CDR2 reads SNEGSKA (reference sequence). The data belong to a study of T-cell reconstitution after alpha-beta-depleted transplantation in children. Study findings and constraints: Once a year had passed after transplant, T-cell counts and diversity came mostly from newly produced T cells. Several hundred expanded graft clones reportedly were the source of alpha-beta T cells about two months after transplant. Several patients had high TCRbeta diversity at day 60; it came from surviving recipient T cells and thymic progenitors.

Unique molecular identifiers were incorporated into the prepared TCRbeta library. MiXCR, run by TCRdb on the PCR reads, gives a single entry per CDR3 protein. The sample records approximately 300,000 distinct CDR3 sequences, around 7.3% being singletons. The chain joins TRBV20-1 to TRBJ1-2, with 7 bases lining up with TRBD1. This sequence originates from a female patient aged 2-9 years who had a stem cell transplant for Fanconi anemia, so the T cells may come from the graft donor. Sequencing used peripheral blood, obtained 360 days after TCRalphabeta/CD19-depleted stem cell transplant. CDR3 DNA: TGCAGTGCTGCACAGGGGTTTGATGGCTACACCTTC. Amino acid sequence: CSAAQGFDGYTF.